This TCR beta chain came from a study of beta chain features in type 1 diabetes. Sequenced material consisted of expressed TCRB transcripts (all of the isolated RNA was reverse transcribed). Sequencing was performed with immunoSEQ multiplex PCR; in TCRdb, only in-frame clones are kept and a portion is missing. The table lists approximately 52,000 clones, 55% to 80% of them singletons. Each donor gave one heparinised blood draw averaging around 120 mL. This clone was counted only a few times. Its antigen is unknown. CDR1 and CDR2 from the germline V gene are MNHEY and SMNVEV (reference sequence). The CDR3 is made up of 13 amino acids. The V end lost 5 bases, the J end lost 5 bases, and 12 bases lay between the germline ends. Points from the study as a whole: Moderate but significant shortening of TCRB CDR3s was recorded in all four CD4+ subsets from Type 1 diabetes patients. PCR might favor shorter templates, but any such skew would affect patients and controls equally.

The TCR originated in a woman in her 30s with type 1 diabetes. Sequencing used stem cell memory CD4+ T cells from blood. V and J are TRBV27 and TRBJ1-1; D is perhaps TRBD1 (5 bases). CDR3 sequence (DNA): TGTGCCAGCAGTCATTGGGGGGGGACTGAAGCTTTCTTT. Encoded protein: CASSHWGGTEAFF.